The TCR beta chain described here comes from a study of T cells in localized non-small cell lung cancer. Assay used: immunoSEQ multiplex PCR; TCRdb lists only in-frame clones, some missing. Of roughly 10,000 clones in the sample, about 91% were seen once. Trimming pared 1 base from V and 3 bases from J, leaving 15 bases between. The CDR3 contains 16 residues. CDR1 SGHDN and CDR2 FVKESK come from the germline V gene. This clonotype originated in a woman aged 35 to 70 with stage I squamous cell lung carcinoma. Sequenced here: peripheral blood, sampled before any cancer treatment. The chain joins TRBV14 to TRBJ1-1; D is unresolved. The CDR3, as DNA: TGTGCCAGCAGCCAAGTCTTGTCTCGGAAATACACTGAAGCTTTCTTT. As protein: CASSQVLSRKYTEAFF.